These 30 T cell receptor beta chains share one sample of origin, sequenced in a study of T cells after yellow fever vaccination. TCRdb fed the 5' RACE reads into MiXCR, producing one record per CDR3 protein. This sample has some 340,000 distinct CDR3 sequences, with roughly 10% found just once. Sequencing used CD4+ T cells sorted from PBMCs, obtained 45 days after the yellow fever booster vaccination. These receptors all come from a man aged 18-30 years who received the YFV17D yellow fever vaccine.

J is TRBJ2-7 and V is TRBV7-2, with D perhaps matching TRBD2 (6 bases). Trimming took off 4 bases at V and 6 bases at J, with 13 bases between the two ends. This CDR3 is 13 amino acids long. Per germline, CDR1 SGHTA and CDR2 FQGNSA. CDR3 in DNA: TGTGCCAGCAGCTCCAGTTGGGGGGTCGAGCAGTACGTC. It codes for CASSSSWGVEQYV.

This sequence joins TRBV12-3 or TRBV12-4 and TRBJ2-5; D unclear. Trimming cost V 7 bases and J 2 bases, with 17 bases left between them. The CDR3 is 15 amino acids. The CDR3 region has the DNA TGTGCCAGCAACCGCTCGTGGCGGTCACAAGAGACCCAGTACTTC. Translated: CASNRSWRSQETQYF.

V is TRBV20-1 and J is TRBJ2-7; unclear D gene. V was shortened by 6 bases and J by 2 bases, with 14 bases between the two germline ends. The CDR3 totals 13 residues. Germline V gene data show CDR1 as DFQATT and CDR2 as SNEGSKA (reference sequence). The CDR3 spells CSAARFSTYEQYF. The CDR3, as DNA: TGCAGTGCAGCACGCTTTAGTACCTACGAGCAGTACTTC.

This clonotype showed up many times. The genes are TRBV7-2 and TRBJ1-5; 9 bases map to TRBD1. Germline CDR1 is SGHTA and CDR2 is FQGNSA. Trimming at V came to 5 bases and at J to 6 bases, leaving 8 bases not matched to a gene. This CDR3 spans 15 amino acids. CDR3 nucleotides: TGTGCCAGCAGCCAGGGACAGGGCGAGGGTCAGCCCCAGCATTTT. It is translated as CASSQGQGEGQPQHF. Full variable domain (rest looked up from reference TRBV7-2 and TRBJ1-5): GAGVSQSPSNKVTEKGKDVELRCDPISGHTALYWYRQSLGQGLEFLIYFQGNSAPDKSGLPSDRFSAERTGGSVSTLTIQRTQQEDSAVYLCASSQGQGEGQPQHFGDGTRLSIL.

Only a few counts were recorded for this clonotype. The V and J genes are TRBV7-3 and TRBJ1-2; D gene unclear. Trimming cost V 4 bases and J 8 bases, with 23 bases left between them. Per the germline V gene, CDR1 is SGHTA and CDR2 is FQGTGA. The CDR3 extends over 16 amino acids. The DNA of the CDR3 is TGTGCCAGCAGCTCCCGCCCTGACTTTGCCCTAGGGGGCTACACCTTC. Its translation is CASSSRPDFALGGYTF.

The V and J genes are TRBV7-9 and TRBJ2-2, with D unclear. This CDR3 has 14 residues. Germline-derived CDR1 and CDR2 are SEHNR and FQNEAQ (reference sequence). Trimming shortened V by 8 bases and J by 1 base, and 11 bases separated the two germline ends. The chain's CDR3 is CASPPTENTGELFF. The CDR3 DNA is TGTGCCAGCCCCCCGACGGAGAACACCGGGGAGCTGTTTTTT.

This clonotype was seen ten or more times. The rearrangement links TRBV4-2 to TRBJ1-6, with a tentative D call TRBD1 (5 bases). The germline V gene has CDR1 LGHNA and CDR2 YNFKEQ. This CDR3 is built from 14 residues. Trimming cost V 0 bases and J 11 bases, with 11 bases left between them. The CDR3 nucleotides are TGTGCCAGCAGCCAAGACCAGGGCAACGCACCCCTCCACTTT. The encoded protein is CASSQDQGNAPLHF.

This clonotype was seen repeatedly, ten times or more. The V and J genes are TRBV7-8 and TRBJ1-5; no clear D. The germline V and J ends were trimmed by 5 bases and 2 bases, with 10 bases remaining between them. Germline V gene sequence: CDR1 SGHVS, CDR2 FQNEAQ. The CDR3 contains 14 residues. CDR3 in amino acids: CASSPRRGNQPQHF. The CDR3 DNA sequence: TGTGCCAGCAGCCCTCGCAGAGGCAATCAGCCCCAGCATTTT. The full variable domain, with the rest looked up from reference TRBV7-8 and TRBJ1-5, is GAGVSQSPRYKVAKRGQDVALRCDPISGHVSLFWYQQALGQGPEFLTYFQNEAQLDKSGLPSDRFFAERPEGSVSTLKIQRTQQEDSAVYLCASSPRRGNQPQHFGDGTRLSIL.

The sample holds a few counts of this clonotype. The chain joins TRBV6-5 to TRBJ1-1; possible D gene TRBD1, 5 bases. CDR1 and CDR2 from the germline V gene are MNHEY and SVGAGI. Trimming removed 6 bases at V and 3 bases at J, with 17 bases between. CDR3 length: 15 residues. CDR3 in DNA: TGTGCCAGCAGATCACCGGGACGGCGACACACTGAAGCTTTCTTT. Protein product: CASRSPGRRHTEAFF.

In its sample, this clonotype was seen many times. CDR3 loop: CASSGRQGKSYEQYF. The CDR3 DNA is TGTGCCAGCAGCGGTAGACAGGGAAAGTCCTACGAGCAGTACTTC. The chain recombines TRBV3-1 with TRBJ2-7; 7 bases are shared with TRBD1. CDR3 length: 15 residues. The V and J ends lost 5 bases and 1 base, in that order; junction bases with no gene match: 8. In germline, CDR1 is LGHDT, CDR2 YNNKEL (reference sequence).

This clonotype was found a few times. The chain combines TRBV6-2 or TRBV6-3 with TRBJ1-1; TRBD1 might be the D (5 bases). CDR3 size: 16 residues. Germline assignment: CDR1 MNHEY and CDR2 SVGEGT. The ends were cut back, 6 bases at V and 2 bases at J, with 19 bases in the middle. The CDR3 here is CASSLLGDRPNTEAFF. The CDR3 nucleotides read TGTGCCAGCAGCTTACTCGGGGACCGACCTAACACTGAAGCTTTCTTT.

There are a few counts of this clonotype. CDR3 sequence (DNA): TGTGCCAGCAGTTTCGGTCCGCGGACCGGGGAGCTGTTTTTT. Its translation is CASSFGPRTGELFF. This chain links TRBV12-3 or TRBV12-4 with TRBJ2-2; D gene ambiguous. V was cut by 3 bases and J by 5 bases, with 10 bases left in between. The CDR3 contains 14 residues.

The rearrangement uses TRBV4-3 and TRBJ1-2; D might be TRBD1 (5 bases). Trimming removed 4 bases at V and 0 bases at J, with 12 bases between. This CDR3 has 15 amino acids. The germline CDR1 and CDR2 sequences are LGHNA and YSLEER. CDR3 sequence: CASSRGDGANYGYTF. The DNA of the CDR3 is TGCGCCAGCAGCCGGGGGGATGGAGCTAACTATGGCTACACCTTC.

The rearrangement joins TRBV23-1 to TRBJ2-3; 8 positions match TRBD1. TRBV23-1 is designated an ORF whose function remains uncertain. The V gene end was trimmed by 6 bases and the J gene end by 1 base; junction bases not matched to a gene: 6. The CDR3 sequence is 15 residues long. CDR3 nucleotide sequence: TGCGCCAGCAGGGTGACAGGGGAAGGCACAGATACGCAGTATTTT. It specifies CASRVTGEGTDTQYF.

The chain links TRBV11-2 to TRBJ2-4; D is undetermined. Trimming stripped 4 bases from V and 6 bases from J, with 7 bases between. Germline values: CDR1 SGHAT, CDR2 FQNNGV. This CDR3 region has 12 residues. This CDR3 is CASSSNTNIQYF. For the CDR3, the DNA is TGTGCCAGCAGCTCCAACACAAACATTCAGTACTTC.

This chain links TRBV7-2 with TRBJ2-7; 10 positions match TRBD1. The V gene's germline CDR1 is SGHTA and CDR2 FQGNSA. The CDR3 contains 16 residues. After removal of 6 bases from V and 5 bases from J, the junction contained 13 bases not matched to a gene. The CDR3, as DNA: TGTGCCAGCAGGGAAACCGGGACAGGGGTCATACACGAGCAGTACTTC. Amino acids: CASRETGTGVIHEQYF.

This clonotype was seen only a few times. The chain recombines TRBV5-1 with TRBJ1-1; the match to TRBD1 covers 7 bases. This CDR3 has 16 amino acids. With V trimmed by 0 bases and J by 1 base, 6 bases remained unmatched. Germline V gene sequence: CDR1 SGHRS, CDR2 YFSETQ. CDR3 coding DNA: TGCGCCAGCAGCTTGGCAGGGGGAGTCGGGAACACTGAAGCTTTCTTT. It translates to CASSLAGGVGNTEAFF.

This clonotype was counted many times. The CDR3 region has the DNA TGTGCCAGCAGCCATGGGGGGCTAACAGATACGCAGTATTTT. Translation gives CASSHGGLTDTQYF. This chain joins TRBV27 and TRBJ2-3, with D perhaps TRBD1 or TRBD2 (6 bases each). Germline V gene lookup returns CDR1 MNHEY and CDR2 SMNVEV (reference sequence). The ends were cut back, 6 bases at V and 3 bases at J, with 13 bases in the middle. CDR3 length: 14 amino acids.

This chain joins TRBV4-3 and TRBJ1-3; the D gene is possibly TRBD1 (5 bases). Germline assignment: CDR1 LGHNA and CDR2 YSLEER. V lost 0 bases and J 4 bases, leaving 13 bases between the germline ends. The CDR3 has 16 amino acids. The CDR3 DNA reads as TGCGCCAGCAGCCAAGATTCGGCAGGGTACGGAAACACCATATATTTT. Translated, it gives CASSQDSAGYGNTIYF.

In this sample, this clonotype turned up a few times. The chain combines TRBV6-5 with TRBJ2-5, with 8 bases identical to TRBD1. V was clipped by 2 bases and J by 5 bases; unmatched bases: 10. CDR3 size: 16 residues. Germline V gene data show CDR1 as MNHEY and CDR2 as SVGAGI. CDR3 protein: CASSYVQGALGETQYF. In nucleotides, the CDR3 is TGTGCCAGCAGTTACGTTCAGGGGGCGCTCGGGGAGACCCAGTACTTC.

The chain has TRBV10-3 and TRBJ1-3; possible D gene TRBD1, 6 bases. Between the trimmed V and J ends, which lost 5 bases and 7 bases, there was a span of 12 bases. Per the germline V gene, CDR1 is ENHRY and CDR2 is SYGVKD. The CDR3 runs 13 residues. CDR3 protein: CAISTGPGNTIYF. The CDR3 bases are TGTGCCATCAGTACAGGGCCCGGGAACACCATATATTTT.

This clonotype showed up just a few times. The rearrangement uses TRBV19 and TRBJ2-1; 10 nucleotides line up with TRBD2. In germline, CDR1 is LNHDA, CDR2 SQIVND (reference sequence). V lost 7 bases and J lost 8; bases outside the gene matches: 5. The CDR3 runs to 13 residues. For the CDR3, the DNA is TGTGCCAGTAAACAAGCGGGGGGGCATGAGCAGTTCTTC. As protein: CASKQAGGHEQFF.

The table lists this clonotype with a few counts. The genes are TRBV7-2 and TRBJ2-7; D not certain. This CDR3 contains 13 residues. V lost 5 bases and J lost 0, with 8 bases in between. Germline V gene data show CDR1 as SGHTA and CDR2 as FQGNSA. CDR3 amino acids: CASSPVSSYEQYV. DNA of the CDR3: TGTGCCAGCAGCCCGGTCAGCTCCTACGAGCAGTACGTC.

There are a few counts of this clonotype. The chain combines TRBV9 with TRBJ2-7; possible D gene TRBD1, 6 bases. This CDR3 is 15 amino acids long. V was pared by 2 bases and J by 5 bases, with 17 bases between. CDR1 and CDR2 (germline): SGDLS, YYNGEE. This CDR3 is CASSVGVDSPNEQYF. The CDR3 DNA sequence: TGTGCCAGCAGCGTGGGGGTGGACAGTCCCAACGAGCAGTACTTC.

This clonotype has a handful of counts. The chain links TRBV27 to TRBJ2-1; TRBD1 aligns across 9 bases. The V segment lost 6 bases and the J segment 2 bases; nucleotides outside the gene matches: 5. The CDR3 runs to 15 residues. Germline CDR1 is MNHEY and CDR2 is SMNVEV (reference sequence). CDR3 DNA: TGTGCCAGCAGGCTGACAGGGGGGACCTACAATGAGCAGTTCTTC. Translating gives CASRLTGGTYNEQFF.

This clonotype was counted many times. The V call is TRBV7-6, the J call TRBJ2-3, with a possible D match to TRBD2 (6 bases). V was shortened by 4 bases and J by 3 bases, with 11 bases between the two germline ends. The germline V gene encodes CDR1 SGHVS and CDR2 FNYEAQ. This CDR3 comprises 14 residues. CDR3 protein: CASSSYAGTDTQYF. The CDR3 bases are TGTGCCAGCAGCTCCTACGCGGGAACAGATACGCAGTATTTT.

This clonotype was counted between two and nine times. This chain connects TRBV7-2 to TRBJ2-7; D gene ambiguous. The V end was cut by 1 base, the J end by 7 bases, with 11 bases between. CDR1 is SGHTA, CDR2 FQGNSA, per germline. This CDR3 contains 13 residues. This chain's CDR3 is CASSLGPLREQYV. The CDR3 DNA is TGTGCCAGCAGCTTAGGGCCGTTACGGGAGCAGTACGTC.

This clonotype occurred many times. The CDR3 reads CASSLFIGERRLAKNIQYF. In DNA, the CDR3 is TGTGCCAGCAGCTTATTTATCGGGGAGCGACGACTAGCCAAAAACATTCAGTACTTC. This chain joins TRBV7-2 and TRBJ2-4, with D possibly being TRBD2 (5 bases). Per the germline V gene, CDR1 is SGHTA and CDR2 is FQGNSA. Trimming took off 2 bases at V and 0 bases at J, with 20 bases between the two ends. The CDR3 covers 19 residues.

As for this clonotype: This sequence may be a read error, since a much larger clone differs from it by one base. The chain combines TRBV4-2 with TRBJ1-4; 9 positions agree with TRBD1. Per the germline V gene, CDR1 is LGHNA and CDR2 is YNFKEQ. This CDR3 region has 15 residues. Trimming cost V 6 bases and J 5 bases; bases outside gene matches: 7. This CDR3 is CASRPTGTGNEKLFF. CDR3 coding DNA: TGTGCCAGCAGACCCACCGGGACAGGGAATGAAAAACTGTTTTTT.

The sample holds a few counts of this clonotype. The rearrangement joins TRBV12-3 or TRBV12-4 to TRBJ2-1; 10 bases agree with TRBD2. This CDR3 spans 15 amino acids. Trimming cost V 5 bases and J 3 bases; bases outside gene matches: 4. The CDR3 nucleotides are TGTGCCAGCAGTCCTAGCGGGGGATTCTACAATGAGCAGTTCTTC. Encoded protein: CASSPSGGFYNEQFF.